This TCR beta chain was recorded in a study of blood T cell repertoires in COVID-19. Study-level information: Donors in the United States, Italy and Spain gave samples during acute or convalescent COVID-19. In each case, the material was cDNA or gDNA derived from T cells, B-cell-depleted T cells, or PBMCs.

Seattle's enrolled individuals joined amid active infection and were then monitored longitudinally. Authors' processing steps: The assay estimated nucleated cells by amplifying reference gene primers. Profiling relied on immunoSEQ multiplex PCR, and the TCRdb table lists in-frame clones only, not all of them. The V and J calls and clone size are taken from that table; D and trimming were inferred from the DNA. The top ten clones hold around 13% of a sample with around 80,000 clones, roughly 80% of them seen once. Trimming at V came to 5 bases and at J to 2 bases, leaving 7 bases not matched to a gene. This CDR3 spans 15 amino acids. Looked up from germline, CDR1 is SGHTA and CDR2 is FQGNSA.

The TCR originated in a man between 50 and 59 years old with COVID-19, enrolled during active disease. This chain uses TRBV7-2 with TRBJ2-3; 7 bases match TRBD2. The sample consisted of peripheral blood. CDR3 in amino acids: CASSPWGGFTDTQYF. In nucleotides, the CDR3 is TGTGCCAGCAGCCCATGGGGGGGATTCACAGATACGCAGTATTTT.